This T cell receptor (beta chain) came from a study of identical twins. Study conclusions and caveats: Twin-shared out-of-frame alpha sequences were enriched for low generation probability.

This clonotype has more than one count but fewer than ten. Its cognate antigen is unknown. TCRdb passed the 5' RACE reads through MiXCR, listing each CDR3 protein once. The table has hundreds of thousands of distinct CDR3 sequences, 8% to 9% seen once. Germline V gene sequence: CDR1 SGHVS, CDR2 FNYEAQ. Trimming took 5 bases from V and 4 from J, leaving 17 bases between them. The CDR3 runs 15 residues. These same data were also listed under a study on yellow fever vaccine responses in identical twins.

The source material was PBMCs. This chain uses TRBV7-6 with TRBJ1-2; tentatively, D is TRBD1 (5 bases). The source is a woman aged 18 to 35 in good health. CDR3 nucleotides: TGTGCCAGCAGCCCAAGAAGCGGGACGGGCTATGGCTACACCTTC. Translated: CASSPRSGTGYGYTF.